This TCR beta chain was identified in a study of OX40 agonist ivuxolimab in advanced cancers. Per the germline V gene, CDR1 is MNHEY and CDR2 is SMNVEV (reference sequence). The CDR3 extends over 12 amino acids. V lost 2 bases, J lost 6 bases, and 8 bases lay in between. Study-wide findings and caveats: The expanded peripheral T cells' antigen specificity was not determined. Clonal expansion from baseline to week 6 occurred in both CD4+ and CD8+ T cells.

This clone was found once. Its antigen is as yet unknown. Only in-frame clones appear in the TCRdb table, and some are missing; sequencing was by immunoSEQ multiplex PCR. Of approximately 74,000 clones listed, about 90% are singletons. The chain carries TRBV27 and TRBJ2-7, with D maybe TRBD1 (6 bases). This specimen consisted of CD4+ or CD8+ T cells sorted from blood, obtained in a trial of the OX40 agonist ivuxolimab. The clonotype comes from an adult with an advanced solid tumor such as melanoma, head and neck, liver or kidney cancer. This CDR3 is CASSLTGSEQYF. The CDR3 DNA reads TGTGCCAGCAGTTTAACAGGGAGCGAGCAGTACTTC.